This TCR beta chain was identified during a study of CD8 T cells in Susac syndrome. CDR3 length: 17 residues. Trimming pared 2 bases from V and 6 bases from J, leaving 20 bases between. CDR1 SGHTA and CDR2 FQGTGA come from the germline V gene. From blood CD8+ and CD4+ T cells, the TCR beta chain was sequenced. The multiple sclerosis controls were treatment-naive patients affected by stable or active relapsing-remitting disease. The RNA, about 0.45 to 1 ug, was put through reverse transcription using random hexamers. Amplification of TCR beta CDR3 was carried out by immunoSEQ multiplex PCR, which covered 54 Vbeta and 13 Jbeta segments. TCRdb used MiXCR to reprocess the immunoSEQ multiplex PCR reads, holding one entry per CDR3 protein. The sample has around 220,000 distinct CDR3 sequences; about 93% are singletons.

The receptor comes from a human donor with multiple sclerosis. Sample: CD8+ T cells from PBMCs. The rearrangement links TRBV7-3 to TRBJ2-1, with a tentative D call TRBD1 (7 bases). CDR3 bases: TGTGCCAGCAGCTTAGACAGGGCCATAGGGAGGATCAATGAGCAGTTCTTC. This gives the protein CASSLDRAIGRINEQFF.